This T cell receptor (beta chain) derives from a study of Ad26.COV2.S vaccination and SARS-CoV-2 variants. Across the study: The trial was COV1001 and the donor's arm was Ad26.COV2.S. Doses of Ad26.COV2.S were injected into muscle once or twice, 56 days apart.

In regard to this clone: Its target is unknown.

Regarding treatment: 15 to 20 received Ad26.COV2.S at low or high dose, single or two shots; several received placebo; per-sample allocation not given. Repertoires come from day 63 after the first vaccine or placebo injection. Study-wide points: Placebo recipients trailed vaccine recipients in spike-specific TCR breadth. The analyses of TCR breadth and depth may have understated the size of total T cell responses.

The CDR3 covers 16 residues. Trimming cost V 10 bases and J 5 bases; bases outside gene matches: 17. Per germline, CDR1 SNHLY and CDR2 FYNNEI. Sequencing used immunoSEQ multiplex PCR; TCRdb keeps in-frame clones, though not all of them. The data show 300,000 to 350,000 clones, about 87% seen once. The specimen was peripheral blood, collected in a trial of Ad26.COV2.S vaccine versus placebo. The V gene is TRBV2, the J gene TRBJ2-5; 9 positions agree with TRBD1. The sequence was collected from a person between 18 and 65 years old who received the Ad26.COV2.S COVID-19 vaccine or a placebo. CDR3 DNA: TGTGCCACTCAGCTACTAGGACAGGGGCGAGGGGAGACCCAGTACTTC. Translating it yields CATQLLGQGRGETQYF.